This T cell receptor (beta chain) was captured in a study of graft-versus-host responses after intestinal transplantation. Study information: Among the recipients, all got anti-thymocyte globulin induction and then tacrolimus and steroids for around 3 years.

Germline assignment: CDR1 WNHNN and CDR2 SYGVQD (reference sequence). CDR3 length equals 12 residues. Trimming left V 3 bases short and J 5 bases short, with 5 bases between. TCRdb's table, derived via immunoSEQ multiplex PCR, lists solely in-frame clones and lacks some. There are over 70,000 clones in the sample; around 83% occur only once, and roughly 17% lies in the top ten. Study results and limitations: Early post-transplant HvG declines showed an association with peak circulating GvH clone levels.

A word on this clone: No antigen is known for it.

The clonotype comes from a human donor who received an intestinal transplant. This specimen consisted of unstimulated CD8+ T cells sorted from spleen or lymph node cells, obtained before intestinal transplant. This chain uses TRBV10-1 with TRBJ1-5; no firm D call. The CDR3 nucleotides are TGCGCCAGCAGTGACGGGGATCAGCCCCAGCATTTT. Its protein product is CASSDGDQPQHF.